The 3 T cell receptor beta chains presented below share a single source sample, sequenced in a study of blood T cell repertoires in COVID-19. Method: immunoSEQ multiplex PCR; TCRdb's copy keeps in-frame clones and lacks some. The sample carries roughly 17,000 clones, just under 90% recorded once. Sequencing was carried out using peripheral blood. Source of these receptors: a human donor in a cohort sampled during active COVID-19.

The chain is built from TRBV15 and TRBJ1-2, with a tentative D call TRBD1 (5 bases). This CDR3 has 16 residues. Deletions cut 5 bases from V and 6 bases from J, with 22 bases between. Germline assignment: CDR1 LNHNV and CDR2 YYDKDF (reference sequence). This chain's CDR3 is CATSGELRRGRHGYTF. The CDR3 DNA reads TGTGCCACCAGCGGTGAATTAAGGAGGGGTCGGCATGGCTACACCTTC.

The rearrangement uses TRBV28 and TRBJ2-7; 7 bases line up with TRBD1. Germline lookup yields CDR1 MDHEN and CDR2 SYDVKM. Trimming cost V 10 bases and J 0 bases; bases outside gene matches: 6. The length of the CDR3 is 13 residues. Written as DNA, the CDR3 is TGTGCCACCATCAGGACAGGCTCCTACGAGCAGTACTTC. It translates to CATIRTGSYEQYF.

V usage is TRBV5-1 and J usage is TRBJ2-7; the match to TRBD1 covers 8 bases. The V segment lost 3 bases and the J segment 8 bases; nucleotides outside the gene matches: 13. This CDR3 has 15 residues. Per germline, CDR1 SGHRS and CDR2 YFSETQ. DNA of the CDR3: TGCGCCAGCAGCTCGACGGGACAGGACGCTTTGAAGCAGTACTTC. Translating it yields CASSSTGQDALKQYF.